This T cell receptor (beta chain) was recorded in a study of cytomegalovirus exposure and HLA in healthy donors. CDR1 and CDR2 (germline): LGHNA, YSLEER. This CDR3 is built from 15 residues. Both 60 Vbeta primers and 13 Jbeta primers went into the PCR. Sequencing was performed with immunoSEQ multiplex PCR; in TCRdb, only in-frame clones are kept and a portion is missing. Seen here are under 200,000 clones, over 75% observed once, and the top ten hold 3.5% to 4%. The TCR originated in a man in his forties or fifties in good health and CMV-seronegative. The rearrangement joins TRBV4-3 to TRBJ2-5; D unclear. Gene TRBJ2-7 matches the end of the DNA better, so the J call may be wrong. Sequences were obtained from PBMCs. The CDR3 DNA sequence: TGCGCCAGCAGCCAAAATTTGGTCCTACACTACGAGCAGTACTTC. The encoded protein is CASSQNLVLHYEQYF.